This TCR beta chain was documented in a study of identical twins. TCRdb processed the 5' RACE reads anew with MiXCR; each CDR3 protein has one entry. Of around 650,000 distinct CDR3 sequences in the sample, under 8.5% were seen once. This clonotype has a count of ten or more. Trimming took 4 bases from V and 4 from J; bases not matched to a gene: 1. The germline V gene encodes CDR1 MNHEY and CDR2 SVGAGI. The CDR3 has 14 amino acids. These sequences were also reported in another study, on yellow fever vaccine responses in identical twins.

The genes are TRBV6-5 and TRBJ2-5; 12 bases fit TRBD2. The source material was PBMCs. This clonotype was sampled from a woman aged 18-30 years in good health. The CDR3 sequence: CASSWGLAGETQYF. The DNA of the CDR3 is TGTGCCAGCAGTTGGGGACTAGCGGGAGAGACCCAGTACTTC.